Below, 5 T cell receptor beta chains from the same sample are listed, as sequenced in a study of cytomegalovirus exposure and HLA in healthy donors. Primers for the PCR totalled 60 Vbeta and 13 Jbeta. The protocol was immunoSEQ multiplex PCR, while the TCRdb copy is restricted to in-frame clones and leaves out a portion. This table has approximately 120,000 clones, about 74% appearing once. The source material was PBMCs. The receptors here all came from a woman aged 45-59 years in good health and CMV-seropositive.

V usage is TRBV6-1 and J usage is TRBJ1-2, with D possibly TRBD1 on 5 matching bases. CDR3 length equals 15 residues. The V gene lost 5 bases and the J gene lost 8 bases, with 21 bases spanning the gap. Germline loops: CDR1 MNHNS, CDR2 SASEGT. As DNA, the CDR3 is TGTGCCAGCAGTCAACCCGATCTGAGGGGAGGCGGCTACACCTTC. It translates to CASSQPDLRGGGYTF.

The V call is TRBV28, the J call TRBJ1-5; tentatively, D is TRBD1 (6 bases). V was cut by 7 bases and J by 3 bases, with 13 bases left in between. This CDR3 contains 14 residues. Germline loops: CDR1 MDHEN, CDR2 SYDVKM. The CDR3 here is CASIERGSNQPQHF. CDR3 DNA sequence: TGTGCCAGCATAGAGAGGGGGTCCAATCAGCCCCAGCATTTT.

The rearrangement uses TRBV5-1 and TRBJ2-7, with TRBD2 matching over 7 bases. Trimming at V came to 0 bases and at J to 1 base, leaving 4 bases not matched to a gene. CDR1 and CDR2 from the germline V gene are SGHRS and YFSETQ. CDR3 size: 15 residues. CDR3 bases: TGCGCCAGCAGCTTGGTCGGGGGGAGTTCCTACGAGCAGTACTTC. Amino acid sequence: CASSLVGGSSYEQYF.

V usage is TRBV10-2 and J usage is TRBJ1-1; possible D gene TRBD1, 5 bases. The CDR3 sequence is 14 residues long. Germline CDR1 and CDR2: WSHSY and SAAADI. Trimming took off 9 bases at V and 4 bases at J, with 18 bases between the two ends. As DNA, the CDR3 is TGCGCCAGTTTAAAAACTTGGAGGGGCACTGAAGCTTTCTTT. It encodes CASLKTWRGTEAFF.

The sample holds a few counts of this clone. The CDR3: CASLEGAYGYTF. The CDR3 nucleotides read TGTGCCAGCCTGGAGGGGGCCTATGGCTACACCTTC. The chain has TRBV6-6 and TRBJ1-2, with 7 bases that match TRBD1. From germline, CDR1 is MNHNY and CDR2 SVGAGI (reference sequence). V lost 8 bases, J lost 4 bases, and 4 bases stayed unmatched. There are 12 residues in the CDR3.